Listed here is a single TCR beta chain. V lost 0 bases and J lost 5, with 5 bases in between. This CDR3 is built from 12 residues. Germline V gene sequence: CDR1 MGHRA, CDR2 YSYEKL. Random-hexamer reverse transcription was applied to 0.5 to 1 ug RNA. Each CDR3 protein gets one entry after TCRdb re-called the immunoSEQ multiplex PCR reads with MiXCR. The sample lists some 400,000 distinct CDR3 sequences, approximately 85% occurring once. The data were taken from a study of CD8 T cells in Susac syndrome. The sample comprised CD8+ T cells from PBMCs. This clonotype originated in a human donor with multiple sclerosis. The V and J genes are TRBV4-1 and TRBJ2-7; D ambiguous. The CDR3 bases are TGCGCCAGCAGCCAAGATAGAAACGAGCAGTACTTC. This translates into CASSQDRNEQYF.